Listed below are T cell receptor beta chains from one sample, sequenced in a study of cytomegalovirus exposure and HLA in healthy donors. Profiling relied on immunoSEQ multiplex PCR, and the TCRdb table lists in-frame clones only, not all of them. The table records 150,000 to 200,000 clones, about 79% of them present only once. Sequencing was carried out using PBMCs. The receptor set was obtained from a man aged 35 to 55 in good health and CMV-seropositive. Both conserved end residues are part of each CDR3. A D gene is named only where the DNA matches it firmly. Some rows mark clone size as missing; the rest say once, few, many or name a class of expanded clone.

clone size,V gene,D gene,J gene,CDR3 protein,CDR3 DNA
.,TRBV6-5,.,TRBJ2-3,CASRSPTNTDTQYF,TGTGCCAGCCGCTCCCCAACTAATACAGATACGCAGTATTTT
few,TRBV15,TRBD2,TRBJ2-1,CATGTSGYNEQFF,TGTGCCACCGGGACTAGCGGGTACAATGAGCAGTTCTTC
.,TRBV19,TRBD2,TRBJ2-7,CASSVAGGPFYEQYF,TGTGCCAGTAGTGTAGCGGGAGGGCCCTTCTACGAGCAGTACTTC
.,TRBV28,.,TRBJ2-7,CASSLARTYEQYF,TGTGCCAGCAGTTTGGCTCGCACCTACGAGCAGTACTTC
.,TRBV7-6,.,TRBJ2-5,CASSLAVGPQETQYF,TGTGCCAGCAGCTTAGCCGTGGGGCCCCAAGAGACCCAGTACTTC
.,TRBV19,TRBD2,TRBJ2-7,CASRGLAGVGEQYF,TGTGCCAGTAGAGGACTAGCGGGAGTCGGCGAGCAGTACTTC
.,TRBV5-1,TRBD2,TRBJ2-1,CASRTSGVYNEQFF,TGCGCCAGCAGGACTAGCGGGGTCTACAATGAGCAGTTCTTC
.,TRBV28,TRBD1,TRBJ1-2,CASVGQGNYGYTF,TGTGCCAGCGTGGGACAGGGGAACTATGGCTACACCTTC
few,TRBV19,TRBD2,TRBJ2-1,CASSTSGTRLVNNEQFF,TGTGCCAGTTCGACTAGCGGGACCCGACTCGTGAACAATGAGCAGTTCTTC
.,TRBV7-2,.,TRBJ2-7,CASSLGDWTREQYF,TGTGCCAGCAGCTTAGGGGACTGGACTCGGGAGCAGTACTTC
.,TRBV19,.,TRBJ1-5,CASSIEEFYQPQHF,TGTGCCAGTAGTATAGAGGAGTTCTATCAGCCCCAGCATTTT
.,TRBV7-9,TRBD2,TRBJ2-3,CASSSALAIRRTDTQYF,TGTGCCAGCAGCTCCGCACTAGCGATCCGTCGCACAGATACGCAGTATTTT
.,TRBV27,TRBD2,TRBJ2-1,CASSISGRAYNEQFF,TGTGCCAGCAGTATTAGCGGGAGGGCCTACAATGAGCAGTTCTTC
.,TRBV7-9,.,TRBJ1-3,CASSLVGGGNTIYF,TGTGCCAGCAGCTTAGTAGGGGGTGGAAACACCATATATTTT
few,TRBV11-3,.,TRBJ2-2,CASSLSSGYTGELFF,TGTGCCAGCAGCCTAAGCAGCGGGTACACCGGGGAGCTGTTTTTT
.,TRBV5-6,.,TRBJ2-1,CASSPPGVQQFF,TGTGCCAGCAGCCCCCCGGGGGTTCAGCAGTTCTTC
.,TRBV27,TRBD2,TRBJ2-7,CASSLSAGGPTYEQYF,TGTGCCAGCAGTTTATCAGCGGGAGGGCCTACCTACGAGCAGTACTTC
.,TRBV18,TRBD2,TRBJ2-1,CASSISGTYNEQFF,TGTGCCAGCTCAATTAGCGGGACCTACAATGAGCAGTTCTTC
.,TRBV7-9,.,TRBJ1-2,CASSDIRGDYGYTF,TGTGCCAGCAGCGATATCAGGGGTGACTATGGCTACACCTTC
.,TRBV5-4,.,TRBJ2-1,CASTLRDSTNEQFF,TGTGCCAGCACCCTGAGGGACTCCACAAATGAGCAGTTCTTC
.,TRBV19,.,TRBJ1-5,CASTSQDRNQPQHF,TGTGCCAGTACATCGCAGGATCGAAATCAGCCCCAGCATTTT
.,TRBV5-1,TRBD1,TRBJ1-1,CASSLGQGQTEAFF,TGCGCCAGCAGCTTGGGACAGGGGCAGACTGAAGCTTTCTTT